Below, 19 T cell receptor beta chains from the same sample are listed, as sequenced in a study of blood T cell repertoires in COVID-19. The data were produced by immunoSEQ multiplex PCR, yet TCRdb's version contains in-frame clones alone and is incomplete. The data hold roughly 55,000 clones, with over 80% observed a single time. The material sequenced was peripheral blood. The receptor source for this set is a woman in her sixties with acute or convalescent COVID-19.

The chain carries TRBV6-2 or TRBV6-3 and TRBJ2-5, with D perhaps matching TRBD1 (5 bases). The CDR3 is 13 amino acids. V was shortened by 3 bases and J by 3 bases, with 8 bases between the two germline ends. Germline V gene lookup returns CDR1 MNHEY and CDR2 SVGEGT. CDR3 bases: TGTGCCAGCAGTTATCCAGGGAAAGAGACCCAGTACTTC. Protein product: CASSYPGKETQYF.

The genes are TRBV6-6 and TRBJ1-2; D might be TRBD1 (5 bases). V lost 2 bases and J 4 bases, leaving 14 bases between the germline ends. The germline V gene encodes CDR1 MNHNY and CDR2 SVGAGI (reference sequence). The CDR3 sequence is 15 residues long. The DNA of the CDR3 is TGTGCCAGCAGTTACACCCGGACATCCGCCTATGGCTACACCTTC. Its translation: CASSYTRTSAYGYTF.

The rearrangement links TRBV5-1 to TRBJ1-4, with 7 bases aligning to TRBD1. CDR3 length: 18 residues. Germline V gene sequence: CDR1 SGHRS, CDR2 YFSETQ. V dropped 4 bases and J dropped 2; count of bases not matched to a gene: 14. The CDR3 is CASSPRPAGQDTNEKLFF. Here the CDR3 DNA reads TGCGCCAGCAGCCCCCGACCCGCTGGACAGGACACTAATGAAAAACTGTTTTTT.

The J gene is TRBJ2-3, the V gene TRBV5-1; possible D gene TRBD1, 6 bases. The germline gives CDR1 SGHRS, CDR2 YFSETQ. V was shortened by 4 bases and J by 6 bases, with 18 bases between the two germline ends. The CDR3 length is 15 residues. CDR3 DNA sequence: TGCGCCAGCAGCCCAGGACAGATGGGTGTCGATACGCAGTATTTT. Protein: CASSPGQMGVDTQYF.

The gene calls are TRBV7-9 and TRBJ1-4; the D gene is possibly TRBD1 (6 bases). The CDR3 runs to 12 residues. The ends were cut back, 8 bases at V and 6 bases at J, with 10 bases in the middle. Per germline, CDR1 SEHNR and CDR2 FQNEAQ (reference sequence). In nucleotides, the CDR3 is TGTGCCAGCCAGGGGTTGGATGAAAAACTGTTTTTT. Its protein is CASQGLDEKLFF.

V is TRBV5-1 and J is TRBJ1-1; 7 nucleotides match TRBD1. The CDR3 is 12 amino acids. Germline V gives CDR1 SGHRS, CDR2 YFSETQ. V gave up 4 bases and J gave up 8 bases; unmatched junction bases: 5. CDR3 nucleotide sequence: TGCGCCAGCAGCGAAGGGGGACAGGAAGCTTTCTTT. As protein: CASSEGGQEAFF.

The chain joins TRBV7-3 to TRBJ2-7; 9 bases fit TRBD2. V lost 2 bases, J lost 3 bases, and 5 bases stayed unmatched. The CDR3 covers 15 residues. Germline-derived CDR1 and CDR2 are SGHTA and FQGTGA. CDR3 bases: TGTGCCAGCAGCTTATCGCGGGAGGGCCTCTACGAGCAGTACTTC. Amino acids: CASSLSREGLYEQYF.

The J gene is TRBJ1-2, the V gene TRBV5-4; 7 bases agree with TRBD1. Trimming took 3 bases from V and 4 from J; bases not matched to a gene: 6. Germline lookup yields CDR1 SGHNT and CDR2 YYREEE (reference sequence). The CDR3 covers 14 residues. As DNA, the CDR3 is TGTGCCAGCAGCTACTCCGGGACAGCCTATGGCTACACCTTC. This sequence encodes CASSYSGTAYGYTF.

This chain connects TRBV11-1 to TRBJ2-1; 10 bases agree with TRBD2. The CDR3 totals 16 residues. CDR1 is SGHAT, CDR2 FQDESV, per germline (reference sequence). Trimming took 2 bases from V and 4 from J; bases not matched to a gene: 5. The CDR3, as DNA: TGTGCCAGCAGCTTAATGGGGACTAGCGCATACAATGAGCAGTTCTTC. Translating gives CASSLMGTSAYNEQFF.

The rearrangement links TRBV27 to TRBJ2-3; TRBD2 agrees at 10 bases. Germline V lookup: CDR1 MNHEY, CDR2 SMNVEV (reference sequence). Germline trimming cut 2 bases from V and 4 bases from J; bases unmatched to any gene: 3. The CDR3 loop spans 15 amino acids. The CDR3 sequence is CASSLLAGEPDTQYF. The CDR3 DNA reads as TGTGCCAGCAGTTTACTAGCGGGAGAACCAGATACGCAGTATTTT.

The J gene is TRBJ1-2, the V gene TRBV20-1; no definite D call. Per germline, CDR1 DFQATT and CDR2 SNEGSKA (reference sequence). Trimming pared 3 bases from V and 4 bases from J, leaving 6 bases between. The CDR3 totals 11 residues. The CDR3 coding sequence is TGCAGTGCTAGTCCGGTCTATGGCTACACCTTC. Translated: CSASPVYGYTF.

The rearrangement uses TRBV19 and TRBJ2-2, with 9 bases that match TRBD1. CDR3 length: 15 amino acids. V gave up 7 bases and J gave up 1 base; unmatched junction bases: 4. Per germline, CDR1 LNHDA and CDR2 SQIVND (reference sequence). CDR3 protein: CASTRTGVNTGELFF. The DNA of the CDR3 is TGTGCCAGTACCCGGACAGGGGTGAACACCGGGGAGCTGTTTTTT.

The CDR3: CASSPPLLYNEQFF. CDR3 nucleotide sequence: TGTGCCAGCAGCCCACCACTTCTTTACAATGAGCAGTTCTTC. V is TRBV7-9 and J is TRBJ2-1, with unresolved D. V was cut by 5 bases and J by 4 bases, with 12 bases left in between. The CDR3 is 14 amino acids. Germline lookup yields CDR1 SEHNR and CDR2 FQNEAQ (reference sequence).

This sequence joins TRBV5-6 and TRBJ2-5; D gene unclear. There are 11 residues in the CDR3. The V gene's germline CDR1 is SGHDT and CDR2 YYEEEE. V lost 4 bases, J lost 14 bases, and 15 bases lay in between. The CDR3 bases are TGTGCCAGCAGCGATACTAAGGTCAGCTACTTC. This codes for CASSDTKVSYF.

This chain joins TRBV6-6 and TRBJ2-5; D gene unclear. The length of the CDR3 is 12 residues. Trimming stripped 2 bases from V and 5 bases from J, with 6 bases between. The V gene's germline CDR1 is MNHNY and CDR2 SVGAGI (reference sequence). The CDR3 is CASSYPGETQYF. CDR3 nucleotide sequence: TGTGCCAGCAGTTACCCCGGGGAGACCCAGTACTTC.

This chain links TRBV20-1 with TRBJ1-2; D perhaps matches TRBD1 (6 bases). Germline CDR1 and CDR2: DFQATT and SNEGSKA (reference sequence). This CDR3 comprises 11 residues. Trimming removed 6 bases at V and 7 bases at J, with 12 bases between. The CDR3 DNA reads as TGCAGTGCCCCAGGGGTGGGTGGCTACACCTTC. Protein product: CSAPGVGGYTF.

The chain employs TRBV14 and TRBJ1-1; D not certain. CDR1 and CDR2 from the germline V gene are SGHDN and FVKESK. This CDR3 spans 15 amino acids. Trimming removed 0 bases at V and 1 base at J, with 9 bases between. CDR3 loop: CASSQEPRPNTEAFF. CDR3 in DNA: TGTGCCAGCAGCCAAGAACCCAGGCCGAACACTGAAGCTTTCTTT.

The CDR3 coding sequence is TGTGCCAGCCTCAGGGACTATAATTCACCCCTCCACTTT. Its protein product is CASLRDYNSPLHF. This chain links TRBV12-3 or TRBV12-4 with TRBJ1-6; possible D gene TRBD1, 5 bases. Trimming took 8 bases from V and 3 from J, leaving 8 bases between them. The CDR3 is 13 amino acids.

The rearrangement uses TRBV7-6 and TRBJ2-1; 10 positions agree with TRBD2. V shed 3 bases and J 2 bases; nucleotides not matched to a gene: 1. CDR1 SGHVS and CDR2 FNYEAQ come from the germline V gene. The CDR3 has 15 amino acids. CDR3 sequence: CASSFGTSAYNEQFF. CDR3 sequence (DNA): TGTGCCAGCAGCTTCGGGACTAGCGCCTACAATGAGCAGTTCTTC.